The 17 T cell receptor beta chains listed next were all sequenced from one sample in a study of CD8 T cells in ankylosing spondylitis. Each CDR3 protein is one row after TCRdb ran MiXCR on the 5' RACE reads. Seen here are 35,000 to 50,000 distinct CDR3 sequences, 2.5% to 3.5% observed once, and the top ten hold around 2.8%. Sequencing input: blood, either unsorted or a sorted T cell fraction (not recorded which). These TCRs come from a male donor with ankylosing spondylitis or in good health (not recorded which).

This clonotype occurred many times. The J gene is TRBJ1-1, the V gene TRBV9; D is ambiguous. The germline V gene encodes CDR1 SGDLS and CDR2 YYNGEE. Trimming left V 0 bases short and J 1 base short, with 4 bases between. The CDR3 consists of 13 residues. For the CDR3, the DNA is TGTGCCAGCAGCGTAGTCCCGAACACTGAAGCTTTCTTT. Its translation: CASSVVPNTEAFF.

This clonotype was seen repeatedly, ten times or more. The DNA of the CDR3 is TGTGCCAGCAGCAAAATGACAGGGTGGGAGACCCAGTACTTC. Its translation is CASSKMTGWETQYF. The rearrangement links TRBV9 to TRBJ2-5; TRBD1 aligns across 7 bases. The germline gives CDR1 SGDLS, CDR2 YYNGEE. V was clipped by 4 bases and J by 5 bases; unmatched bases: 8. The CDR3 sequence is 14 residues long.

This clonotype came up a few times. This sequence joins TRBV9 and TRBJ2-3; D is perhaps TRBD2 (6 bases). The CDR3 has 15 residues. Trimming removed 1 base at V and 6 bases at J, with 15 bases between. CDR1 SGDLS and CDR2 YYNGEE come from the germline V gene. The CDR3 reads CASSVSGGLLDTQYF. CDR3 coding DNA: TGTGCCAGCAGCGTAAGCGGAGGGCTCCTCGATACGCAGTATTTT.

This clonotype was counted ten times or more. The chain has TRBV9 and TRBJ1-6; no clear D. V lost 4 bases, J lost 8 bases, and 7 bases lay in between. The CDR3 runs to 12 residues. Germline assignment: CDR1 SGDLS and CDR2 YYNGEE. CDR3 sequence (DNA): TGTGCCAGCAGCTATCGGGATTCACCCCTCCACTTT. It yields the protein CASSYRDSPLHF.

This clonotype was detected ten times or more. The chain couples TRBV9 to TRBJ2-3; no reliable D call. This CDR3 region has 12 residues. Trimming took off 4 bases at V and 2 bases at J, with 5 bases between the two ends. Germline lookup yields CDR1 SGDLS and CDR2 YYNGEE. In DNA form, the CDR3 reads TGTGCCAGCAGCTACAACACAGATACGCAGTATTTT. Encoded protein: CASSYNTDTQYF.

This clonotype has at least ten counts. The V and J genes are TRBV9 and TRBJ2-2, with TRBD2 matching 8 bases. The CDR3 covers 16 residues. Germline loops: CDR1 SGDLS, CDR2 YYNGEE. V was clipped by 0 bases and J by 6 bases; unmatched bases: 7. CDR3 nucleotides: TGTGCCAGCAGCGTAGAACCGGGACTAGAAGCCGGGGAGCTGTTTTTT. Its protein product is CASSVEPGLEAGELFF.

This clonotype was picked up many times. The V call is TRBV9, the J call TRBJ1-6, with D tentatively TRBD1 (5 bases). Per the germline V gene, CDR1 is SGDLS and CDR2 is YYNGEE. Between the trimmed V and J ends, which lost 0 bases and 7 bases, there was a span of 11 bases. The CDR3 contains 15 residues. The CDR3 loop is CASSVEGWGNSPLHF. The DNA of the CDR3 is TGTGCCAGCAGCGTAGAGGGGTGGGGAAATTCACCCCTCCACTTT.

This chain links TRBV9 with TRBJ2-3; D is unclear. The CDR3 is made up of 13 amino acids. V gave up 3 bases and J gave up 3 bases, with 8 bases separating them. The germline V gene encodes CDR1 SGDLS and CDR2 YYNGEE. The CDR3 DNA reads as TGTGCCAGCAGCGCCGCCATAACAGATACGCAGTATTTT. This sequence encodes CASSAAITDTQYF.

This clonotype has a count of ten or more. The chain uses TRBV9 and TRBJ2-6; D gene unclear. From germline, CDR1 is SGDLS and CDR2 YYNGEE. V was cut by 3 bases and J by 1 base, with 5 bases left in between. This CDR3 is built from 14 residues. CDR3 DNA sequence: TGTGCCAGCAGCGCCCTTTCTGGGGCCAACGTCCTGACTTTC. It specifies CASSALSGANVLTF.

This clonotype is categorized as medium-sized (0.01 to 0.1%). V usage is TRBV9 and J usage is TRBJ2-5; no clear D gene. The V end lost 0 bases, the J end lost 5 bases, and 17 bases lay between the germline ends. Looked up from germline, CDR1 is SGDLS and CDR2 is YYNGEE. The CDR3 has 16 residues. The CDR3 sequence: CASSVGSRPVGETQYF. CDR3 in DNA: TGTGCCAGCAGCGTAGGGTCTCGGCCCGTCGGGGAGACCCAGTACTTC. Complete variable domain (other parts from reference TRBV9 and TRBJ2-5): DSGVTQTPKHLITATGQRVTLRCSPRSGDLSVYWYQQSLDQGLQFLIQYYNGEERAKGNILERFSAQQFPDLHSELNLSSLELGDSALYFCASSVGSRPVGETQYFGPGTRLLVL.

This clonotype is medium-sized by share. The V and J genes are TRBV9 and TRBJ2-5; no reliable D call. Trimming removed 0 bases from V and 4 bases from J, with 7 bases in between. The germline gives CDR1 SGDLS, CDR2 YYNGEE. The CDR3 runs to 13 residues. The CDR3 here is CASSVESPETQYF. CDR3 in DNA: TGTGCCAGCAGCGTAGAGTCCCCAGAGACCCAGTACTTC.

This clonotype has ten or more counts. J is TRBJ2-5 and V is TRBV9; 8 bases agree with TRBD1. The CDR3 sequence is 17 residues long. Germline V gives CDR1 SGDLS, CDR2 YYNGEE. V lost 0 bases, J lost 1 base, and 8 bases stayed unmatched. In DNA, the CDR3 is TGTGCCAGCAGCGTAGACCCGACAGGGGCCATCCAAGAGACCCAGTACTTC. Its translation: CASSVDPTGAIQETQYF.

In its sample, this clonotype is medium-sized. This chain joins TRBV9 and TRBJ2-2; D gene uncertain. Germline V lookup: CDR1 SGDLS, CDR2 YYNGEE. V lost 4 bases to trimming and J lost 0 bases, with 7 bases between them. This CDR3 has 14 amino acids. CDR3 nucleotide sequence: TGTGCCAGCAGCCATCCTACGAACACCGGGGAGCTGTTTTTT. Amino acid sequence: CASSHPTNTGELFF.

This clonotype is large within its sample. This rearrangement joins TRBV9 to TRBJ2-1; the match to TRBD1 covers 7 bases. CDR1 is SGDLS, CDR2 YYNGEE, per germline. This CDR3 has 15 residues. J was trimmed by 0 bases and V by 2 bases; bases with no gene match: 2. CDR3 sequence (DNA): TGTGCCAGCAGCGTGGGGACAGTCTCCTACAATGAGCAGTTCTTC. Translating gives CASSVGTVSYNEQFF. Full variable domain (remainder filled in from reference TRBV9 and TRBJ2-1): DSGVTQTPKHLITATGQRVTLRCSPRSGDLSVYWYQQSLDQGLQFLIQYYNGEERAKGNILERFSAQQFPDLHSELNLSSLELGDSALYFCASSVGTVSYNEQFFGPGTRLTVL.

Many counts were recorded for this clonotype. This chain links TRBV9 with TRBJ2-1, with 12 positions matching TRBD2. CDR1 and CDR2 (germline): SGDLS, YYNGEE. This CDR3 is built from 18 residues. V trimming: 4 bases; J trimming: 6 bases; junction bases outside the gene matches: 14. The CDR3 spells CASSTLAGGGPGGNEQFF. The CDR3 DNA reads TGTGCCAGCAGCACCCTAGCGGGAGGGGGCCCCGGGGGCAATGAGCAGTTCTTC. Full variable domain (missing parts from reference TRBV9 and TRBJ2-1): DSGVTQTPKHLITATGQRVTLRCSPRSGDLSVYWYQQSLDQGLQFLIQYYNGEERAKGNILERFSAQQFPDLHSELNLSSLELGDSALYFCASSTLAGGGPGGNEQFFGPGTRLTVL.

This clonotype appeared many times. This chain links TRBV9 with TRBJ1-2; TRBD1 matches 7 bases. The CDR3 covers 15 residues. Germline assignment: CDR1 SGDLS and CDR2 YYNGEE. J lost 4 bases, V lost 1 base, and 7 bases had no gene match. The CDR3 nucleotides are TGTGCCAGCAGCGTACGGCAGGGGGAACGCTATGGCTACACCTTC. Its translation: CASSVRQGERYGYTF.

This clonotype was counted ten times or more. This chain joins TRBV9 and TRBJ2-1; TRBD2 agrees at 7 bases. There are 17 residues in the CDR3. Losses at the gene ends were 0 bases for V and 1 base for J; bases not matched to a gene: 7. Germline CDR1 SGDLS, CDR2 YYNGEE. The CDR3 DNA follows: TGTGCCAGCAGCGTAGCCCATAGCGGGCCTTCCTACAATGAGCAGTTCTTC. Encoded protein: CASSVAHSGPSYNEQFF.